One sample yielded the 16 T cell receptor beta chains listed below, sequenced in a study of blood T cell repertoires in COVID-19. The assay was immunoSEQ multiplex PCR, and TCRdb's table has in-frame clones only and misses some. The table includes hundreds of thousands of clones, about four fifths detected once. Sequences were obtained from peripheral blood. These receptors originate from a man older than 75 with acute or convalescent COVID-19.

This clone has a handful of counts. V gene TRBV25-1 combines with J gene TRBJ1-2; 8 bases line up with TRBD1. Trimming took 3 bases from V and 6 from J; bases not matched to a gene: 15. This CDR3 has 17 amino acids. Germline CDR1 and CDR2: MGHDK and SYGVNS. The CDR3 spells CASSDPGQAYLLHGYTF. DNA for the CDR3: TGTGCCAGCAGTGATCCGGGACAGGCCTACCTTCTGCATGGCTACACCTTC.

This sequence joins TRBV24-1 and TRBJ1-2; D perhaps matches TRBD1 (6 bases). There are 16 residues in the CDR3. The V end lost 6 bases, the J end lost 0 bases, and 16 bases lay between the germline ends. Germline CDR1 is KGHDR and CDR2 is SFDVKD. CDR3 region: CATSPTTGFANYGYTF. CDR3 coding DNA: TGTGCCACCAGTCCGACAACAGGGTTCGCTAACTATGGCTACACCTTC.

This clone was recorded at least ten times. The CDR3 DNA follows: TGTGCCAGCAGTGCGGGTTTTTATATGGGAAACACCATATATTTT. This codes for CASSAGFYMGNTIYF. V is TRBV25-1 and J is TRBJ1-3; D gene ambiguous. The CDR3 covers 15 residues. Trimming stripped 4 bases from V and 4 bases from J, with 14 bases between. Germline assignment: CDR1 MGHDK and CDR2 SYGVNS.

CDR3 loop: CATSDLRGLDSTDTQYF. The CDR3 nucleotides are TGTGCCACCAGTGATTTACGAGGGCTTGATAGCACAGATACGCAGTATTTT. This chain links TRBV24-1 with TRBJ2-3; TRBD2 might be the D (5 bases). V was trimmed by 1 base and J by 0 bases, leaving 13 bases between them. CDR1 KGHDR and CDR2 SFDVKD come from the germline V gene. This CDR3 comprises 17 residues.

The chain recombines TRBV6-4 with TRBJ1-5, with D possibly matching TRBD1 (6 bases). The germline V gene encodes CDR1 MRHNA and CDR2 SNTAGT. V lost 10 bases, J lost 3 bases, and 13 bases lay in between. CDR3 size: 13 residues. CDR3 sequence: CATAGALNQPQHF. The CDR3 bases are TGTGCCACTGCAGGGGCTCTCAATCAGCCCCAGCATTTT.

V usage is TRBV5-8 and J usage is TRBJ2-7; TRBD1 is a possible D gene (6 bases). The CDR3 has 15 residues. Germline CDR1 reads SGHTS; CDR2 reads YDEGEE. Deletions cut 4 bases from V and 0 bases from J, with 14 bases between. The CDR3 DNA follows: TGTGCCAGCAGCCATCGACAGGCTAGCTCCTACGAGCAGTACTTC. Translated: CASSHRQASSYEQYF.

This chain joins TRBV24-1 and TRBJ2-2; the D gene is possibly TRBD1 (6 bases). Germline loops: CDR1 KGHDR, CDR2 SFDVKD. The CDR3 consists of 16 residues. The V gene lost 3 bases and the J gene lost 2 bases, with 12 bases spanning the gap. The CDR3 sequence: CATSDPQGFNTGELFF. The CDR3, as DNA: TGTGCCACCAGTGATCCACAGGGATTCAACACCGGGGAGCTGTTTTTT.

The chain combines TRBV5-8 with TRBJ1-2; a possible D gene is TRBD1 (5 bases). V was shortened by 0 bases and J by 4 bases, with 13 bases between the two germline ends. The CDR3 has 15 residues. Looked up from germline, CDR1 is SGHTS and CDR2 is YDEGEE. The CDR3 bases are TGTGCCAGCAGCTTGGGATTTGCCAGGGCCTATGGCTACACCTTC. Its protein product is CASSLGFARAYGYTF.

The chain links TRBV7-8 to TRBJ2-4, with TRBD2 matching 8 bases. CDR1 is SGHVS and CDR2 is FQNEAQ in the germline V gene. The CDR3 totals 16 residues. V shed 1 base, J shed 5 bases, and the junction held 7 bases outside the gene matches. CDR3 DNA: TGTGCCAGCAGCTTAGGACAGCGGGAGAACCAAAACATTCAGTACTTC. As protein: CASSLGQRENQNIQYF.

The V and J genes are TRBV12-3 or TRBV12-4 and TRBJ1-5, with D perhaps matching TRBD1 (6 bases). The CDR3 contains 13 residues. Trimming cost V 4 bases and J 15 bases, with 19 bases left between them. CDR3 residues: CASSSPTGPQTHF. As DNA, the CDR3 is TGTGCCAGCAGTTCCCCGACAGGCCCGCAAACGCATTTT.

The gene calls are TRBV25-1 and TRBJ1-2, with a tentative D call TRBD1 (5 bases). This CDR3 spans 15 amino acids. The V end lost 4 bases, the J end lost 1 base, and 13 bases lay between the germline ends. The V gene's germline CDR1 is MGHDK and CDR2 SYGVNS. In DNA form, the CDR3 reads TGTGCCAGCAGTGCGAATTTGGGGGGTAACTATGGCTACACCTTC. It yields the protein CASSANLGGNYGYTF.

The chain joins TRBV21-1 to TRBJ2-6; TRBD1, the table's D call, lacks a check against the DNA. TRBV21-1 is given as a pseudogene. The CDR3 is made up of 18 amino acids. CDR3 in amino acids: CASSKEDLQGSGANVLTF. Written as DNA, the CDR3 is TGTGCCAGCAGCAAGGAAGACTTACAGGGGTCTGGGGCCAACGTCCTGACTTTC.

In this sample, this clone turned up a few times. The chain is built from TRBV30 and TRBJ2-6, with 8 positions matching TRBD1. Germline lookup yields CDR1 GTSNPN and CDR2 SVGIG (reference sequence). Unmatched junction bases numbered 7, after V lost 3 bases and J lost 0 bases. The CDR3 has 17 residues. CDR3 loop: CAWRLDRAYSGANVLTF. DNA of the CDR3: TGTGCCTGGAGGTTGGACAGGGCTTACTCTGGGGCCAACGTCCTGACTTTC.

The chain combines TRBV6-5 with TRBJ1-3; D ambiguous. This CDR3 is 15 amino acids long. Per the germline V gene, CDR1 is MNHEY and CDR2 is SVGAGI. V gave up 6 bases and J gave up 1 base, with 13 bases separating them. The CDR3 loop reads CASSRGQTSGNTIYF. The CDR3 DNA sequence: TGTGCCAGCAGCCGTGGTCAGACTTCTGGAAACACCATATATTTT.

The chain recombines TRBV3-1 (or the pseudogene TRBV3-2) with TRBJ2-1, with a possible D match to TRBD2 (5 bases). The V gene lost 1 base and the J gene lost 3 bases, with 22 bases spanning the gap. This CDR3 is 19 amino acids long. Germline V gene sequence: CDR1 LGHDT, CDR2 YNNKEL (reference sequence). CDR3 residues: CASSQGRGLSTHLYNEQFF. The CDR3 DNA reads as TGTGCCAGCAGCCAAGGGAGAGGGCTATCTACACACCTCTACAATGAGCAGTTCTTC.

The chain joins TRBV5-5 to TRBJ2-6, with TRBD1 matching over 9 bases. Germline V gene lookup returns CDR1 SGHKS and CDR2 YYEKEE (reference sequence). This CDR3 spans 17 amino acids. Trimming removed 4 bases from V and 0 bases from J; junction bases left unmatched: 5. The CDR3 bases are TGTGCCAGCAGCACCGGGACAGGGAGCTCTGGGGCCAACGTCCTGACTTTC. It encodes CASSTGTGSSGANVLTF.